This paragraph covers one T cell receptor beta chain sequence. The data were taken from a study of OX40 agonist ivuxolimab in advanced cancers. Assay: immunoSEQ multiplex PCR; the TCRdb copy retains only in-frame clones and omits some. Of more than 70,000 clones listed, 70% to 85% are singletons. V was cut by 5 bases and J by 7 bases, with 12 bases left in between. The V gene's germline CDR1 is SGHTA and CDR2 FQGNSA. The CDR3 extends over 13 amino acids. This TCR came from an adult with an advanced solid tumor such as melanoma, head and neck, liver or kidney cancer. The material sequenced was CD4+ or CD8+ T cells sorted from blood, taken in a trial of the OX40 agonist ivuxolimab. The V and J genes are TRBV7-2 and TRBJ1-5; D remains ambiguous. The CDR3 region is CASSQRTKQPQHF. CDR3 DNA sequence: TGTGCCAGCAGCCAGCGTACTAAACAGCCCCAGCATTTT.